This T cell receptor beta chain was sequenced for a study of T cells after yellow fever vaccination. This clonotype was detected only a few times. Its antigen is currently unknown. Overall study results and limits: Clones that expanded after primary vaccination mostly reappeared after the booster (around 96% CD4, approximately 85% CD8). Abundant clonotypes from the bulk population could have been carried over as contaminants into FACS-sorted repertoires. A minor fraction of clonotypes spanned both CD4 and CD8 compartments.

Germline V gene sequence: CDR1 SGHRS, CDR2 YFSETQ. V lost 0 bases and J lost 4; bases outside the gene matches: 8. The CDR3 is 16 amino acids. They built TCR cDNA with 5'RACE template switching, a step that put in a universal primer site and UMIs. Each CDR3 protein is one row after TCRdb ran MiXCR on the 5' RACE reads. The sample yields approximately 250,000 distinct CDR3 sequences, roughly 6.8% seen once. The chain recombines TRBV5-1 with TRBJ2-3; 7 bases line up with TRBD2. This specimen consisted of CD4+ T cells sorted from PBMCs, obtained on the day of the yellow fever booster vaccination. The sequence was collected from a young man who received the YFV17D yellow fever vaccine. The CDR3 nucleotides are TGCGCCAGCAGCTTGGCCGGGGTAAGCGGGGCAGATACGCAGTATTTT. Translating gives CASSLAGVSGADTQYF. The whole variable domain, filled in from reference TRBV5-1 and TRBJ2-3, reads KAGVTQTPRYLIKTRGQQVTLSCSPISGHRSVSWYQQTPGQGLQFLFEYFSETQRNKGNFPGRFSGRQFSNSRSEMNVSTLELGDSALYLCASSLAGVSGADTQYFGPGTRLTVL.